Below, one T cell receptor beta chain is given with its context. This CDR3 spans 14 amino acids. This entry comes from a study of T cells in localized non-small cell lung cancer. Measured with immunoSEQ multiplex PCR; TCRdb has only the in-frame clones, and not every one. Of 8,200 or so clones in the sample, roughly three fifths were seen once. This chain connects TRBV1 to TRBJ2-5; TRBD1 is taken as the D call from the table, unchecked against the DNA. TRBV1 is listed as a pseudogene. The clonotype comes from a male donor at least 60 years old with stage I squamous cell lung carcinoma. The source was lymph node tissue, collected before any cancer treatment. The CDR3, as DNA: TGCGCCAGCAGCGTCACAGGTCTCCAAGAGACCCAGTACTTC. This gives the protein CASSVTGLQETQYF.